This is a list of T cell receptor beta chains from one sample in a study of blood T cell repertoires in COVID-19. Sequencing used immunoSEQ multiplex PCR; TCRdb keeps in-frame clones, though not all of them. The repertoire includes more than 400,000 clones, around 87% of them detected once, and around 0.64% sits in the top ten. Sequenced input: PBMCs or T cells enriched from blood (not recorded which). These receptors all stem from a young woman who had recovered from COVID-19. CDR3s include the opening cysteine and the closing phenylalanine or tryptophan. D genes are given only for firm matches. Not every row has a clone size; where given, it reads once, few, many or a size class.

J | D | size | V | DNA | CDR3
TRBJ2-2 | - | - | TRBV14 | TGTGCCAGCAGCCAAGATCGCGGGCTGTTTTTT | CASSQDRGLFF
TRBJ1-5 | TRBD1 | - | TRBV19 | TGTGCCAGTAGTAAGACACCGGGACAGAGCAATCAGCCCCAGCATTTT | CASSKTPGQSNQPQHF
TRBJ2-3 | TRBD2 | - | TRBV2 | TGTGCCAGCAGTGACCTAGCGGGCGGAGATACGCAGTATTTT | CASSDLAGGDTQYF
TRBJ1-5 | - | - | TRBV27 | TGTGCCAGCAGGGCGGGGCCCGATCAGCCCCAGCATTTT | CASRAGPDQPQHF
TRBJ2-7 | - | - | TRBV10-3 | TGTGCCATCAGTGATCACTACGAGCAGTACTTC | CAISDHYEQYF
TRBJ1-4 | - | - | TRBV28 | TGTGCCAGCAAAGGGTCCACGGGGAAACTGTTTTTT | CASKGSTGKLFF
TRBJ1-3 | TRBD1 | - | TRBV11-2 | TGTGCCAGCAGCCCCGTTAGAGGGGGCCGTGGAAACACCATATATTTT | CASSPVRGGRGNTIYF
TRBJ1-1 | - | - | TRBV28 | TGTGCCAGCAGTTTAGCCCCCGAGTCTCGGGAGGCTTTCTTT | CASSLAPESREAFF
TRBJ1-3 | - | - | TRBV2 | TGTGCCAGCAGCGGAGCTTCAGCTGGAAACACCATATATTTT | CASSGASAGNTIYF
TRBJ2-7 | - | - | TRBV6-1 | TGTGCCAGCAGTGAGGGCAGAGCCTACGAGCAGTACTTC | CASSEGRAYEQYF
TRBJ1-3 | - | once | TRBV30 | TGTGCCTGGAGTGGGTCCAGGTCTGGAAACACCATATATTTT | CAWSGSRSGNTIYF
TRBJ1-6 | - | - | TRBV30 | TGTGCCTGGCTGGTCAGAAATTCACCCCTCCACTTT | CAWLVRNSPLHF
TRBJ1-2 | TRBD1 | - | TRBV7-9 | TGTGCCAGCAGCTTAACAGACAGGGGGGATGGCTACACCTTC | CASSLTDRGDGYTF
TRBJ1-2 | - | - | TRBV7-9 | TGTGCCAGCAGCGCGGGGATCTATGGCTACACCTTC | CASSAGIYGYTF
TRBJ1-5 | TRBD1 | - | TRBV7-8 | TGTGCCAGCAGCTTGGGACAGGGGAGCAATCAGCCCCAGCATTTT | CASSLGQGSNQPQHF
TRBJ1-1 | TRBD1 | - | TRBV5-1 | TGCGCCAGCAGCTTGGGACAGGGAATGAACACTGAAGCTTTCTTT | CASSLGQGMNTEAFF
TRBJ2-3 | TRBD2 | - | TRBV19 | TGTGCCAGTAGTATGACCGGGACTAGGGGGGATACGCAGTATTTT | CASSMTGTRGDTQYF
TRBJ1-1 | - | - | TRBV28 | TGTGCCAGCAGCTACGGGGGGAACGAGGGCACTGAAGCTTTCTTT | CASSYGGNEGTEAFF
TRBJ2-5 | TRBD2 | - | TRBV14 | TGTGCCAGCAGCCAAGAATATAGCGGGGGGCTCCAAGAGACCCAGTACTTC | CASSQEYSGGLQETQYF
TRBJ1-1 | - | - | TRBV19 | TGTGCCAGTAGTATTAAAGTAGGCGGTTCGGTGAACACTGAAGCTTTCTTT | CASSIKVGGSVNTEAFF
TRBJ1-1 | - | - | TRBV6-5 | TGTGCCAGCAGCCTCTCCCCAGTGAACACTGAAGCTTTCTTT | CASSLSPVNTEAFF
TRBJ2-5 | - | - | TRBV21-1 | TGTGCCAGCGGGCCCCTGTCGACGAACCAGTACTTC | CASGPLSTNQYF
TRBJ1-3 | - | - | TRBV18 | TGTGCCAGCTCTCCCCGGAGTTCGGAGGGCGCCGGAAACACCATATATTTT | CASSPRSSEGAGNTIYF
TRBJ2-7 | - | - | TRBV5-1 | TGCGCCAGCAGCTTGGCCAAGGAGGGCGAGCAGTACTTC | CASSLAKEGEQYF
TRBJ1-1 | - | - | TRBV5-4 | TGTGCCAGCAGCTTGGACACAGGCAACATGAACACTGAAGCTTTCTTT | CASSLDTGNMNTEAFF
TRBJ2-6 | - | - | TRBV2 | TGTGCCAGCAGTGATCCTACTTCTGGGGCCAACGTCCTGACTTTC | CASSDPTSGANVLTF
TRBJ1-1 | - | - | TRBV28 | TGTGCCAGCAGTTTGGGTCCACAGGGATGGATGAACACTGAAGCTTTCTTT | CASSLGPQGWMNTEAFF
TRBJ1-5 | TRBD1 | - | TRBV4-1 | TGCGCCAGCAGCCTTTGGGGACAGCACGATCAGCCCCAGCATTTT | CASSLWGQHDQPQHF
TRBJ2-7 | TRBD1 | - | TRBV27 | TGTGCCAGCAGCCTTCAGGGGGTAGCCTCCTACGAGCAGTACTTC | CASSLQGVASYEQYF
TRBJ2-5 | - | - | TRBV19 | TGTGCCAGTAGTATGGAGGAGTCAGCTCAAGAGACCCAGTACTTC | CASSMEESAQETQYF
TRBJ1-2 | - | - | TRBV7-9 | TGTGCCAGCAGCTCAGCCCGGAACTATGGCTACACCTTC | CASSSARNYGYTF
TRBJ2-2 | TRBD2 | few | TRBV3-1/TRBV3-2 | TGTGCCAGCAGCCAACGGTCCCTGACTAGCTTTTACCCCGGGGAGCTGTTTTTT | CASSQRSLTSFYPGELFF
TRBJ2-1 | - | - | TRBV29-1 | TGCAGCGTTCTTCGAGGTCCTTCCTACAATGAGCAGTTCTTC | CSVLRGPSYNEQFF
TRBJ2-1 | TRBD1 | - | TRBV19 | TGTGCCAGTAGACCGGGACAGGGGAACGATGAGCAGTTCTTC | CASRPGQGNDEQFF
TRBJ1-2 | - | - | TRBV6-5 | TGTGCCAGCACTCAGGCCAACTATGGCTACACCTTC | CASTQANYGYTF
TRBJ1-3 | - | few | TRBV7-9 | TGTGCCAGCAGCCGAGAATCTGGAAACACCATATATTTT | CASSRESGNTIYF
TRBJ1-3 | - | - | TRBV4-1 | TGCGCCAGCAGCTTATTTCCGACAGCTGCCTCTGGAAACACCATATATTTT | CASSLFPTAASGNTIYF
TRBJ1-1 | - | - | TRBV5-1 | TGCGCCAGCAGCTTGAATCCGACAGGGAACACTGAAGCTTTCTTT | CASSLNPTGNTEAFF
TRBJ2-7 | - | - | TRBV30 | TGTGCCTGGAGTGTAGACAGATCCTCCTACGAGCAGTACTTC | CAWSVDRSSYEQYF
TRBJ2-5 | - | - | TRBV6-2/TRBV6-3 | TGTGCCAGCAGTCCGGGGGTTTCGGGGACCCAGTACTTC | CASSPGVSGTQYF
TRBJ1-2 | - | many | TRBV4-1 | TGCGCCAGCAGCAACCCCGCCTCGGTTTCGGCTAACTATGGCTACACCTTC | CASSNPASVSANYGYTF
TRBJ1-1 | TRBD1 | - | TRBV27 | TGTGCCAGCAGTTTATCGTGGCAGGGGGCGTTAATAGGCCCTGAAGCTTTCTTT | CASSLSWQGALIGPEAFF
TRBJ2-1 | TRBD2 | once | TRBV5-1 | TGCGCCAGCATGGGAGGGCCAGCTTCATGGGAGCAGTTCTTC | CASMGGPASWEQFF
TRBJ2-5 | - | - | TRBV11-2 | TGTGCCAGCAGCTCGGACTCTCGGGAGACCCAGTACTTC | CASSSDSRETQYF
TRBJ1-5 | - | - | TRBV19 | TGTGCCAGTAGTATACTGAGGGATCAGCCCCAGCATTTT | CASSILRDQPQHF
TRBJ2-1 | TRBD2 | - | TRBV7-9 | TGTGCCAGCAGCTTAACGCGGGGGGGCCTCAATGAGCAGTTCTTC | CASSLTRGGLNEQFF
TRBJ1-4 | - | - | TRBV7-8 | TGTGCCAGCAGCTTAGAGGCAGGGCGGCTGTTTTTT | CASSLEAGRLFF
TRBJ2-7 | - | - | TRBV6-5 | TGTGCCAGCAGTTACTTGCGGGGCTCCTACGAGCAGTACTTC | CASSYLRGSYEQYF
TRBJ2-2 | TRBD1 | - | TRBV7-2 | TGTGCCAGCAGCTTAGTTTCAGGGGGAATGGGAACCGGGGAGCTGTTTTTT | CASSLVSGGMGTGELFF
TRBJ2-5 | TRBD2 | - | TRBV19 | TGTGCCAGTAGTAAGCGACTAGCGGGGGGTGGAGAGACCCAGTACTTC | CASSKRLAGGGETQYF
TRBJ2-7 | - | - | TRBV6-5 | TGTGCCAGCTACAGCGTGGGGGGCGAGCAGTACTTC | CASYSVGGEQYF
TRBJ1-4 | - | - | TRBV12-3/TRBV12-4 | TGTGCCAGCAGTCGACAGAGTAATGAAAAACTGTTTTTT | CASSRQSNEKLFF